This T cell receptor (beta chain) is from a study of blood T cell repertoires in COVID-19. Germline lookup yields CDR1 SGHTA and CDR2 FQGNSA. This CDR3 contains 14 residues. J gave up 0 bases and V 7 bases, and 4 bases lay outside the gene matches. TCRdb's copy holds only in-frame clones and misses some; the assay was immunoSEQ multiplex PCR. The sample includes hundreds of thousands of clones, approximately 91% of them seen just once. The clonotype originates from a man between 35 and 55 years old with acute or convalescent COVID-19. The sample consisted of peripheral blood. V usage is TRBV7-2 and J usage is TRBJ1-1, with 8 bases matching TRBD1. CDR3 residues: CASIRGPVNTEAFF. For the CDR3, the DNA is TGTGCCAGCATCAGGGGGCCTGTGAACACTGAAGCTTTCTTT.